This record concerns one T cell receptor beta chain sequence. As yet, its antigen is unknown. The data were obtained in a study of ipilimumab plus nivolumab after autologous stem cell transplantation. Broader study findings: Per the authors, repertoire, Treg and microbiota data justify further study.

Germline-derived CDR1 and CDR2 are SGHRS and YFSETQ. This CDR3 has 17 amino acids. The junction had 8 bases not matched to a gene; V was cut back by 4 bases and J by 3 bases. The data were produced by immunoSEQ multiplex PCR, yet TCRdb's version contains in-frame clones alone and is incomplete. This table has around 15,000 clones, 60% to 75% appearing once. The chain recombines TRBV5-1 with TRBJ2-1; 12 bases line up with TRBD1. Here the sequenced sample was PBMCs, taken in a trial of ipilimumab plus nivolumab as post-transplant consolidation. This TCR derives from a male donor with primary mediastinal lymphoma. CDR3 bases: TGCGCCAGCAGCCCTGGGGACAGGGGGCAAATCTACAATGAGCAGTTCTTC. Amino acid sequence: CASSPGDRGQIYNEQFF.